The clone carrying this T cell receptor beta chain was picked up many times. This CDR3 is 15 amino acids long. CDR1 and CDR2 from the germline V gene are SGHTA and FQGNSA. The ends were cut back, 5 bases at V and 0 bases at J, with 11 bases in the middle. Amplification yielded TCR beta CDR3 regions, with RNA transcripts as the source. The HTBI primer set was used in a first-round RT-PCR of the TCR CDR3. TCRdb reprocessed the multiplex PCR reads with MiXCR, giving one entry per CDR3 protein. This table holds 350,000 to 500,000 distinct CDR3 sequences, roughly an eighth found once. This specimen comes from a study of T cells in Graves' hyperthyroidism and ophthalmopathy. Graves' hyperthyroidism was deemed stable absent ophthalmopathy progression within 18 months. Pregnant or lactating patients were excluded, as were those with uncontrolled infection or other autoimmune disease.

J is TRBJ2-1 and V is TRBV7-2; D is unclear. The clonotype originates from a woman younger than 30 with Graves' hyperthyroidism. Input material: blood. For the CDR3, the DNA is TGTGCCAGCAGCCTAGTGGCAAGCTCCTACAATGAGCAGTTCTTC. This gives the protein CASSLVASSYNEQFF.